This TCR beta chain came from a study of T-cell reconstitution after alpha-beta-depleted transplantation in children. Study conclusions and caveats: Recipient T cells and thymic progenitors that survived gave rise to the high TCRbeta diversity observed at day 60 in some patients. One year after transplant, T-cell counts and diversity came mostly from newly produced T cells. Reported findings indicate that, about two months after transplant, alpha-beta T cells came from several hundred expanded clones, which were derived from non-depleted graft cells.

Using unique molecular identifiers, the investigators prepared the TCRbeta library. MiXCR, applied by TCRdb to the PCR reads, yields one record per CDR3 protein. The sample holds 300,000 or so distinct CDR3 sequences, roughly 21% seen once. As to this clonotype: Its matching antigen is unknown.

V lost 6 bases and J 7 bases, leaving 13 bases between the germline ends. This CDR3 region has 11 residues. Germline-derived CDR1 and CDR2 are SQVTM and ANQGSEA. This chain uses TRBV29-1 with TRBJ2-7; either TRBD1 or TRBD2 may fit D (6 bases each). This TCR was recovered from a male patient younger than 18 who had a stem cell transplant for acute lymphoblastic leukemia, so the T cells may come from the graft donor. The starting material was PBMCs, mostly from graft donor cells, obtained 180 days after TCRalphabeta/CD19-depleted stem cell transplant. The CDR3 sequence: CSVVQGGEQYF. The CDR3 DNA sequence: TGCAGCGTAGTACAGGGAGGTGAGCAGTACTTC.